Listed here are 27 T cell receptor beta chains from one sample, sequenced in a study of T cell responses to AZD1222 COVID-19 vaccine. The assay was immunoSEQ multiplex PCR, and TCRdb's table has in-frame clones only and misses some. Among about 150,000 clones, about 87% were seen once, and the ten largest hold about 1.9%. The specimen comprised peripheral blood, sampled on day 0 of AZD1222 vaccination. All receptors come from an adult in good health.

The chain recombines TRBV18 with TRBJ2-1; 10 bases are shared with TRBD2. CDR3 size: 15 residues. Trimming took 3 bases from V and 3 from J; bases not matched to a gene: 2. CDR1 and CDR2 (germline): KGHSH, LQKENI. The CDR3 DNA is TGTGCCAGCTCACCCCGGACTAGCGGCTACAATGAGCAGTTCTTC. Translation gives CASSPRTSGYNEQFF.

J is TRBJ1-5 and V is TRBV27; 11 bases fit TRBD1. The germline V gene has CDR1 MNHEY and CDR2 SMNVEV (reference sequence). CDR3 size: 15 residues. V was clipped by 6 bases and J by 5 bases; unmatched bases: 6. CDR3 sequence reads: CASSHGTGGHQPQHF. DNA for the CDR3: TGTGCCAGCAGCCACGGGACAGGGGGACATCAGCCCCAGCATTTT.

This CDR3 is CATSVCNGGNQPQHF. CDR3 nucleotide sequence: TGTGCCACCAGTGTCTGTAACGGGGGCAATCAGCCCCAGCATTTT. V gene TRBV24-1 combines with J gene TRBJ1-5; D ambiguous. Germline V gives CDR1 KGHDR, CDR2 SFDVKD. The ends were cut back, 5 bases at V and 2 bases at J, with 12 bases in the middle. This CDR3 comprises 15 residues.

V is TRBV19 and J is TRBJ1-4; D might be TRBD1 (5 bases). From germline, CDR1 is LNHDA and CDR2 SQIVND (reference sequence). This CDR3 has 15 residues. V lost 2 bases to trimming and J lost 7 bases, with 14 bases between them. CDR3 DNA: TGTGCCAGTAGTATAAGGACCTCCGGGGGTGAAAAACTGTTTTTT. Amino acid sequence: CASSIRTSGGEKLFF. The full variable domain, rest sourced from reference TRBV19 and TRBJ1-4, is DGGITQSPKYLFRKEGQNVTLSCEQNLNHDAMYWYRQDPGQGLRLIYYSQIVNDFQKGDIAEGYSVSREKKESFPLTVTSAQKNPTAFYLCASSIRTSGGEKLFFGSGTQLSVL.

The rearrangement uses TRBV18 and TRBJ2-2; D remains unclear. V lost 0 bases, J lost 1 base, and 12 bases lay in between. CDR1 and CDR2 from the germline V gene are KGHSH and LQKENI. The CDR3 runs to 17 residues. The CDR3 protein is CASSPPGGYLNTGELFF. CDR3 nucleotides: TGTGCCAGCTCACCACCTGGTGGCTACTTGAACACCGGGGAGCTGTTTTTT. Full variable domain (remainder filled in from reference TRBV18 and TRBJ2-2): NAGVMQNPRHLVRRRGQEARLRCSPMKGHSHVYWYRQLPEEGLKFMVYLQKENIIDESGMPKERFSAEFPKEGPSILRIQQVVRGDSAAYFCASSPPGGYLNTGELFFGEGSRLTVL.

This chain joins TRBV6-4 and TRBJ2-3; maybe TRBD1 (5 bases). The CDR3 is made up of 16 amino acids. Germline V gene lookup returns CDR1 MRHNA and CDR2 SNTAGT. The V end was cut by 0 bases, the J end by 0 bases, with 10 bases between. CDR3 coding DNA: TGTGCCAGCAGTGACTCACAGGTCGATAGCACAGATACGCAGTATTTT. This codes for CASSDSQVDSTDTQYF.

The CDR3 DNA reads TGTGCCAGCAGCGAGGGGGGAACGCAGTATTTT. It encodes CASSEGGTQYF. The chain combines TRBV9 with TRBJ2-3; TRBD1 or TRBD2 may be the D gene (6 bases each). CDR3 length equals 11 residues. Deletions cut 3 bases from V and 9 bases from J, with 8 bases between. The germline V gene encodes CDR1 SGDLS and CDR2 YYNGEE.

The chain has TRBV28 and TRBJ1-2; TRBD1 aligns across 9 bases. CDR3 size: 15 residues. Germline CDR1 reads MDHEN; CDR2 reads SYDVKM. V lost 3 bases and J lost 4; bases outside the gene matches: 6. In nucleotides, the CDR3 is TGTGCCAGCAGTTTGCAGACAGGGGGACCCTATGGCTACACCTTC. Encoded protein: CASSLQTGGPYGYTF.

V is TRBV19 and J is TRBJ1-1; TRBD1 might be the D (6 bases). CDR3 length: 13 residues. Germline V lookup: CDR1 LNHDA, CDR2 SQIVND (reference sequence). The germline V and J ends were trimmed by 5 bases and 5 bases, with 12 bases remaining between them. CDR3 sequence: CASSERRGTEAFF. The CDR3 DNA follows: TGTGCCAGTAGTGAACGAAGGGGGACTGAAGCTTTCTTT.

The V and J genes are TRBV4-1 and TRBJ1-1; D remains unclear. This CDR3 is 15 amino acids long. V lost 0 bases, J lost 6 bases, and 14 bases lay in between. From germline, CDR1 is MGHRA and CDR2 YSYEKL. The CDR3, as DNA: TGCGCCAGCAGCCAAGATCTCCGGGGAAGTTCTGAAGCTTTCTTT. Amino acid sequence: CASSQDLRGSSEAFF.

The chain combines TRBV28 with TRBJ1-2; 7 nucleotides line up with TRBD1. Looked up from germline, CDR1 is MDHEN and CDR2 is SYDVKM. This CDR3 has 15 residues. The trim removed 3 bases at V and 4 bases at J, leaving 8 bases unmatched. The CDR3 nucleotides are TGTGCCAGCAGTTTGCCCTCGGGACAGAGCTATGGCTACACCTTC. Amino acids: CASSLPSGQSYGYTF.

The count of this clone is one. V and J are TRBV3-1 (or the pseudogene TRBV3-2) and TRBJ2-7; D gene ambiguous. With 0 bases removed from V and 3 bases from J, the gap between germline ends came to 9 bases. Germline assignment: CDR1 LGHDT and CDR2 YNNKEL (reference sequence). The CDR3 has 14 residues. This CDR3 reads CASSQDPVSYEQYF. CDR3 DNA: TGTGCCAGCAGCCAAGATCCAGTCAGCTACGAGCAGTACTTC.

The V and J genes are TRBV12-3 or TRBV12-4 and TRBJ2-7, with TRBD2 as a possible D gene (6 bases). The CDR3 covers 13 residues. V lost 5 bases and J 3 bases, leaving 11 bases between the germline ends. The CDR3 DNA reads TGTGCCAGCAGTCCGGGACTTAGCTACGAGCAGTACTTC. Amino acids: CASSPGLSYEQYF.

The V gene is TRBV3-1 (or the pseudogene TRBV3-2), the J gene TRBJ1-2; D possibly corresponds to TRBD1 (6 bases). The V gene lost 4 bases and the J gene lost 8 bases, with 23 bases spanning the gap. Germline V gene lookup returns CDR1 LGHDT and CDR2 YNNKEL (reference sequence). The CDR3 contains 16 residues. CDR3 amino acids: CASSLRAGTSGWGYTF. Here the CDR3 DNA reads TGTGCCAGCAGCCTAAGGGCCGGGACAAGTGGTTGGGGCTACACCTTC.

Here the CDR3 DNA reads TGTGCCAGCAGCCAAGATGGGGTGAGCACTGAAGCTTTCTTT. It codes for CASSQDGVSTEAFF. This sequence joins TRBV4-2 and TRBJ1-1; D gene uncertain. Between the trimmed V and J ends, which lost 0 bases and 4 bases, there was a span of 9 bases. The CDR3 contains 14 residues. Germline V gene sequence: CDR1 LGHNA, CDR2 YNFKEQ.

V usage is TRBV7-2 and J usage is TRBJ2-3; 11 bases fit TRBD2. In germline, CDR1 is SGHTA, CDR2 FQGNSA. This CDR3 has 15 amino acids. V was pared by 2 bases and J by 6 bases, with 4 bases of the junction left unmatched. The DNA for the CDR3 is TGTGCCAGCAGCTTAACTAGCGGGGGTGGTGATACGCAGTATTTT. This translates into CASSLTSGGGDTQYF. The full variable domain, with the rest looked up from reference TRBV7-2 and TRBJ2-3, is GAGVSQSPSNKVTEKGKDVELRCDPISGHTALYWYRQSLGQGLEFLIYFQGNSAPDKSGLPSDRFSAERTGGSVSTLTIQRTQQEDSAVYLCASSLTSGGGDTQYFGPGTRLTVL.

The genes are TRBV28 and TRBJ1-2; a weak D match, TRBD1 (5 bases). The germline V gene encodes CDR1 MDHEN and CDR2 SYDVKM. The CDR3 is 13 amino acids. Trimming took off 5 bases at V and 4 bases at J, with 11 bases between the two ends. Written as DNA, the CDR3 is TGTGCCAGCAGTCTCGACAGAGTCTATGGCTACACCTTC. Translating gives CASSLDRVYGYTF.

The chain has TRBV10-3 and TRBJ2-7, with D hard to call. V was trimmed by 0 bases and J by 3 bases, leaving 12 bases between them. The CDR3 is made up of 15 amino acids. Per germline, CDR1 ENHRY and CDR2 SYGVKD. CDR3 residues: CAISESGSTRYEQYF. The CDR3 nucleotides are TGTGCCATCAGTGAGTCCGGGTCGACCCGCTACGAGCAGTACTTC.

J is TRBJ1-3 and V is TRBV28, with 8 bases lining up with TRBD1. The CDR3 loop spans 17 amino acids. Germline CDR1 and CDR2: MDHEN and SYDVKM. Germline trimming cut 2 bases from V and 5 bases from J; bases unmatched to any gene: 11. This chain's CDR3 is CASSLIAPQGARNTIYF. The CDR3 coding sequence is TGTGCCAGCAGTTTAATCGCACCCCAGGGGGCGAGAAACACCATATATTTT.

The chain carries TRBV6-5 and TRBJ2-1; TRBD2 matches 7 bases. V lost 2 bases to trimming and J lost 4 bases; unmatched junction nucleotides: 5. CDR3 length: 15 amino acids. Germline CDR1 reads MNHEY; CDR2 reads SVGAGI. Written as DNA, the CDR3 is TGTGCCAGCAGTTACGGGGGGGGTGCTTACAATGAGCAGTTCTTC. This translates into CASSYGGGAYNEQFF.

The V gene is TRBV5-6, the J gene TRBJ1-2; 7 nucleotides align to TRBD1. The length of the CDR3 is 14 residues. V shed 6 bases and J 2 bases; nucleotides not matched to a gene: 7. Germline V gene sequence: CDR1 SGHDT, CDR2 YYEEEE. CDR3 in amino acids: CASTRSRGNYGYTF. CDR3 coding DNA: TGTGCCAGCACAAGATCCAGGGGGAACTATGGCTACACCTTC.

The count of this clone is one. The chain links TRBV2 to TRBJ1-3; TRBD1 aligns across 8 bases. Per germline, CDR1 SNHLY and CDR2 FYNNEI. Trimming took 10 bases from V and 2 from J; bases not matched to a gene: 19. This CDR3 contains 18 residues. Here the CDR3 reads CATRPGTGTGSPGNTIYF. CDR3 in DNA: TGTGCCACTCGTCCCGGGACAGGTACAGGCAGCCCTGGAAACACCATATATTTT.

The chain recombines TRBV6-5 with TRBJ1-4; D might be TRBD1 (5 bases). V was pared by 6 bases and J by 7 bases, with 15 bases between. The CDR3 contains 14 residues. Germline CDR1 is MNHEY and CDR2 is SVGAGI. The CDR3 sequence: CASRGRGESEKLFF. The CDR3 coding sequence is TGTGCCAGCAGGGGACGAGGGGAAAGTGAAAAACTGTTTTTT.

V and J are TRBV2 and TRBJ2-1; possible D gene TRBD2, 5 bases. The CDR3 is 14 residues long. Per the germline V gene, CDR1 is SNHLY and CDR2 is FYNNEI. The V and J ends lost 3 bases and 6 bases respectively, with 12 bases between them. CDR3 DNA: TGTGCCAGCAGTGAGTGGGAGATTGGCAATGAGCAGTTCTTC. Protein product: CASSEWEIGNEQFF.

V usage is TRBV6-5 and J usage is TRBJ2-1; the D gene could be TRBD1 or TRBD2 (6 bases each). This CDR3 has 15 amino acids. V dropped 0 bases and J dropped 7 bases, with 13 bases sitting between them. Per the germline V gene, CDR1 is MNHEY and CDR2 is SVGAGI. The CDR3 here is CASSYSGGADNEQFF. CDR3 in DNA: TGTGCCAGCAGTTACTCCGGGGGCGCCGATAATGAGCAGTTCTTC.

This clone has only one observation. The chain couples TRBV6-2 or TRBV6-3 to TRBJ1-2; TRBD1 agrees at 7 bases. Germline values: CDR1 MNHEY, CDR2 SVGEGT. Unmatched junction bases numbered 10, after V lost 4 bases and J lost 8 bases. The CDR3 spans 14 residues. This CDR3 reads CASSSLTGVGGYTF. The CDR3 nucleotides are TGTGCCAGCAGTTCCCTTACAGGGGTTGGAGGCTACACCTTC.

The rearrangement links TRBV7-2 to TRBJ2-3; 7 positions agree with TRBD2. CDR3 length: 17 amino acids. Losses at the gene ends were 3 bases for V and 1 base for J; bases not matched to a gene: 10. CDR1 and CDR2 from the germline V gene are SGHTA and FQGNSA. The CDR3 sequence is CASSLRAGLRGTDTQYF. CDR3 coding DNA: TGTGCCAGCAGCTTGAGAGCGGGGCTCCGGGGCACAGATACGCAGTATTTT.